The T cell receptor (beta chain) described here comes from a study of T cell repertoires in cytomegalovirus infection. Regarding the study as a whole: Carriers of CMV plus the relevant HLA were identified by cumulative public TCR beta family frequency.

The CDR3 has 15 amino acids. The J segment lost 7 bases and the V segment lost 6 bases, leaving 13 bases of the junction unmatched. Each CDR3 protein is one row after TCRdb ran MiXCR on the reads. The sample shows around 450,000 distinct CDR3 sequences, approximately 10% of them seen only once. This clonotype was seen ten or more times. Its target is not known. This sequence was found in a human donor in good health (CMV status not recorded). Some clones in this sample may be carry-over from other donors' samples. Sequencing was performed on PBMCs. The rearrangement uses TRBV12-3 or TRBV12-4 and TRBJ1-1, with 8 bases fitting TRBD1. The DNA for the CDR3 is TGTGCCAGCAGGTCACGACAGGGGCCGAAGGGTGAAGCTTTCTTT. Translating it yields CASRSRQGPKGEAFF.